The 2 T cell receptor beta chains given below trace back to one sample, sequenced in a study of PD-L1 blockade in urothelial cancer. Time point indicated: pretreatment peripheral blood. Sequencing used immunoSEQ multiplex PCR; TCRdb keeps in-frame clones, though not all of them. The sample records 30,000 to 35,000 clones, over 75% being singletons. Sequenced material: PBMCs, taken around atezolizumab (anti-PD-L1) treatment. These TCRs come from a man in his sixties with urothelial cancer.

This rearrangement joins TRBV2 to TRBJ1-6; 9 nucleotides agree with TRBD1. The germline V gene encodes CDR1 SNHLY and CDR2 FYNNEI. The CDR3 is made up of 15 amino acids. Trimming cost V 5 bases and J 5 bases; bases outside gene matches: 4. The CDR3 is CASSKDRGNNSPLHF. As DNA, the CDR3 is TGTGCCAGCAGTAAGGACAGGGGTAATAATTCACCCCTCCACTTT. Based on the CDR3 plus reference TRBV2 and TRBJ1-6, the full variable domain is EPEVTQTPSHQVTQMGQEVILRCVPISNHLYFYWYRQILGQKVEFLVSFYNNEISEKSEIFDDQFSVERPDGSNFTLKIRSTKLEDSAMYFCASSKDRGNNSPLHFGNGTRLTVT.

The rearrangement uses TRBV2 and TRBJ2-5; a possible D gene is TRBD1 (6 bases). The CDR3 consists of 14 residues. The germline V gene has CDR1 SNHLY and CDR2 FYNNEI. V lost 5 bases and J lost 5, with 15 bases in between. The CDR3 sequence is CASSQNRDGETQYF. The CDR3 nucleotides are TGTGCCAGCAGTCAAAACAGGGATGGTGAGACCCAGTACTTC.